This paragraph reports one T cell receptor beta chain. These data belong to a study of blood T cell repertoires in COVID-19. Across the whole study: Samples representing acute and convalescent COVID-19 were sourced from the United States, Italy and Spain.

This CDR3 has 15 residues. The germline gives CDR1 MRHNA, CDR2 SNTAGT. V dropped 6 bases and J dropped 4; count of bases not matched to a gene: 7. In the authors' methods: The authors estimated nucleated cell counts from reference gene primer amplification. Some clones are missing from TCRdb's copy, which holds only in-frame ones; the method was immunoSEQ multiplex PCR. V and J calls plus clone size are reproduced from that table; the DNA served to infer D and trimming. The sample contains roughly 290,000 clones, about 86% of which appear only once. The specimen was peripheral blood. The sequence derives from a woman in her twenties or thirties who had recovered from COVID-19. The chain has TRBV6-4 and TRBJ2-3, with 10 bases aligning to TRBD1. The CDR3 DNA is TGTGCCAGCAGCGAAGGGACAGGGGCGGCAGATACGCAGTATTTT. Its translation: CASSEGTGAADTQYF.